A single TCR beta chain is shown here with its context. Its specificity is not known. Some clones are missing from TCRdb's copy, which holds only in-frame ones; the method was immunoSEQ multiplex PCR. The table includes approximately 30,000 clones, about 83% detected once. Stimulus-free culture yielded autoproliferating CFSE-dim and non-proliferating CFSE-high T cells, each sequenced separately. Pooled replicate wells came from 5x10^7 CFSE-labeled PBMCs cultured around seven days without stimulus. The PBMCs received roughly 0.5 uM CFSE and serum-free culture with no added stimuli. This record comes from a study of memory B cells and T cells in multiple sclerosis. Study-level findings and limits: Normalization was needed because clone-set size differences affected shared clonotype counts.

The V end was cut by 5 bases, the J end by 6 bases, with 13 bases between. Germline CDR1 is SGHVS and CDR2 is FQNEAQ. This CDR3 region has 14 residues. The chain couples TRBV7-8 to TRBJ1-4; D is perhaps TRBD1 (6 bases). The sequence was obtained from a human donor with multiple sclerosis. Sequencing was done on a sample of PBMCs from blood kept in culture. CDR3 region: CASSAGQFYEKLFF. DNA for the CDR3: TGTGCCAGCAGCGCAGGACAGTTTTATGAAAAACTGTTTTTT. Full variable domain (missing parts from reference TRBV7-8 and TRBJ1-4): GAGVSQSPRYKVAKRGQDVALRCDPISGHVSLFWYQQALGQGPEFLTYFQNEAQLDKSGLPSDRFFAERPEGSVSTLKIQRTQQEDSAVYLCASSAGQFYEKLFFGSGTQLSVL.